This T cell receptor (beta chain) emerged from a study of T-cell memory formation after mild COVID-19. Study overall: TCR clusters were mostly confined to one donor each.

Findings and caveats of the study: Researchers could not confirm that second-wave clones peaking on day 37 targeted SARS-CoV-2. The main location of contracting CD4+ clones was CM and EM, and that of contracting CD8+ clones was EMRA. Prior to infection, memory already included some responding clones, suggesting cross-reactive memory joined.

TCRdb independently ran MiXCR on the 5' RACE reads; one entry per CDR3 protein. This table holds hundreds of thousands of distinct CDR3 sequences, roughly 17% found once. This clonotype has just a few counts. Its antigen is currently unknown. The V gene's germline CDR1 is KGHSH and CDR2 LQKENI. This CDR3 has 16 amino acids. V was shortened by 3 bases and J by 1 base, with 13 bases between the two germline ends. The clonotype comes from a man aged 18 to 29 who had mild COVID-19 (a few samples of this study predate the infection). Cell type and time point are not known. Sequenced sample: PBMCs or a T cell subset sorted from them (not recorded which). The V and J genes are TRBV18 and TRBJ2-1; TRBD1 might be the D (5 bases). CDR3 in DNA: TGTGCCAGCTCACCCTCCGCAGGGCTATCCTACAATGAGCAGTTCTTC. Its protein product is CASSPSAGLSYNEQFF.